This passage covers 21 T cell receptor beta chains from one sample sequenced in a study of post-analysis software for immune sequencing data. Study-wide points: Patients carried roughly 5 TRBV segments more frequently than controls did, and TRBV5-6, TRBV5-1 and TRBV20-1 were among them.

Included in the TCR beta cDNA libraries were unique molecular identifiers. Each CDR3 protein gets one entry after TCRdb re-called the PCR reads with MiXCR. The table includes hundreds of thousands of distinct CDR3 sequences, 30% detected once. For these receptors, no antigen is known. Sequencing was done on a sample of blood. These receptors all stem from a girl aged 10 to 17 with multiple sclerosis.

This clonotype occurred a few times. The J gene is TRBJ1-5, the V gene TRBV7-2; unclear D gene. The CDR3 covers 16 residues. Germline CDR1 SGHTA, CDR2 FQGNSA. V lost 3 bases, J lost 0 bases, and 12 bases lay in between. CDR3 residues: CASSFGVPNSNQPQHF. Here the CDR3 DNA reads TGTGCCAGCAGCTTTGGGGTTCCTAATAGCAATCAGCCCCAGCATTTT. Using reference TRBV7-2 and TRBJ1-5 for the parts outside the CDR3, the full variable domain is GAGVSQSPSNKVTEKGKDVELRCDPISGHTALYWYRQSLGQGLEFLIYFQGNSAPDKSGLPSDRFSAERTGGSVSTLTIQRTQQEDSAVYLCASSFGVPNSNQPQHFGDGTRLSIL.

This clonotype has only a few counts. The CDR3 nucleotides are TGTGCCAGCAGCCAAGATCGTCAGCCCCAGCATTTT. Its translation: CASSQDRQPQHF. The chain carries TRBV3-1 and TRBJ1-5; no clear D gene. The CDR3 is 12 residues long. V was clipped by 0 bases and J by 6 bases, with 3 bases between them. Germline CDR1 reads LGHDT; CDR2 reads YNNKEL (reference sequence).

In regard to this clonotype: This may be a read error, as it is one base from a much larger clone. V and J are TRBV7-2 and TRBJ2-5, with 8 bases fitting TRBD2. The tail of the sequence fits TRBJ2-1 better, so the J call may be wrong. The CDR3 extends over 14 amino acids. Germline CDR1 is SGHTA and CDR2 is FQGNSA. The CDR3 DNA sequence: TGTGCCAGCAGCTTTGTAGCGGGGCAAGAGACCCAGTTCTTC. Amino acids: CASSFVAGQETQFF.

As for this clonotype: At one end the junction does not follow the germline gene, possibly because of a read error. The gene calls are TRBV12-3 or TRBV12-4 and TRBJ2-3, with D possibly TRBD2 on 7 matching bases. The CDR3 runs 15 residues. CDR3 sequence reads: CASSPVRGAVDMQYF. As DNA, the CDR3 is TGTGCCAGCAGCCCAGTTCGGGGGGCAGTGGATATGCAGTATTTT.

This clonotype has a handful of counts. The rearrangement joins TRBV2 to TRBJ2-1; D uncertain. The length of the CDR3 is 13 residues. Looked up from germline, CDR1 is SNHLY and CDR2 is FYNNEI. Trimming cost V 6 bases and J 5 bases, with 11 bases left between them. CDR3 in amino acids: CASRADGHNEQFF. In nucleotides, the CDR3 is TGTGCCAGCAGAGCCGACGGTCACAATGAGCAGTTCTTC.

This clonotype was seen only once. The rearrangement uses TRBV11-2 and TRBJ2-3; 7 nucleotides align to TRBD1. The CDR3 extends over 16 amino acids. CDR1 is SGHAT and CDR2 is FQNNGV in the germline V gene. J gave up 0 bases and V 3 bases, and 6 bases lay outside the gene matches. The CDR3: CASSFPGTESTDTQYF. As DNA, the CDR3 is TGTGCCAGCAGCTTCCCCGGGACAGAAAGCACAGATACGCAGTATTTT.

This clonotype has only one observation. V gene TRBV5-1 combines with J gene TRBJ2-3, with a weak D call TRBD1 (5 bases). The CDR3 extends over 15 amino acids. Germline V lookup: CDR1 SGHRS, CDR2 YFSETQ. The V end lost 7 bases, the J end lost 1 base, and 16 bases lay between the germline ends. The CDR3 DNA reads TGCGCCAGCGCAATAGGGGTCGGAGGCACAGATACGCAGTATTTT. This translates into CASAIGVGGTDTQYF.

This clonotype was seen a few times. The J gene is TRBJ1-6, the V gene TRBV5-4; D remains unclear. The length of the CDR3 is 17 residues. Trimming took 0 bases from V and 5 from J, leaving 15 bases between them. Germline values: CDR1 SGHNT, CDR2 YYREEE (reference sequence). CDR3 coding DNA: TGTGCCAGCAGCTTGGATTCAAACCCGAATAATAATTCACCCCTCCACTTT. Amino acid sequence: CASSLDSNPNNNSPLHF.

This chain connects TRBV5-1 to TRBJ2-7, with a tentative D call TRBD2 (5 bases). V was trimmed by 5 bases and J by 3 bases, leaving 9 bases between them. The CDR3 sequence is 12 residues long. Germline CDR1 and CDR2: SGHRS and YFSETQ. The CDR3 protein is CASSNEGYEQYF. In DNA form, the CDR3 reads TGCGCCAGCAGTAACGAGGGCTACGAGCAGTACTTC. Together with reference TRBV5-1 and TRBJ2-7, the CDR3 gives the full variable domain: KAGVTQTPRYLIKTRGQQVTLSCSPISGHRSVSWYQQTPGQGLQFLFEYFSETQRNKGNFPGRFSGRQFSNSRSEMNVSTLELGDSALYLCASSNEGYEQYFGPGTRLTVT.

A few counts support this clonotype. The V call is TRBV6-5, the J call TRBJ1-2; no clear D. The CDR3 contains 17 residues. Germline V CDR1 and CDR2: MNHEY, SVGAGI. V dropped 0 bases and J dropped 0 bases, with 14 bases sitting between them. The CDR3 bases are TGTGCCAGCAGTTACTCGATTAGGGAGGAGGCTAACTATGGCTACACCTTC. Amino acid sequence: CASSYSIREEANYGYTF.

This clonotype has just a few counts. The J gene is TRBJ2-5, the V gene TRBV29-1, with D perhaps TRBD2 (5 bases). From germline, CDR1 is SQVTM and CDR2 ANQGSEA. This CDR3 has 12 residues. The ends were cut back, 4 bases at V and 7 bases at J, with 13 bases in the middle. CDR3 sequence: CSVGDLAGTQYF. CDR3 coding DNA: TGCAGCGTTGGCGACTTGGCGGGGACCCAGTACTTC.

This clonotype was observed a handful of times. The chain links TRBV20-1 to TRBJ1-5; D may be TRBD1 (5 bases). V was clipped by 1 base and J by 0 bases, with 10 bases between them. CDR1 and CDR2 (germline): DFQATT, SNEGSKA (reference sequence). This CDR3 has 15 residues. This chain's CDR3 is CSARVAGYSNQPQHF. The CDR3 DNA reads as TGCAGTGCTAGAGTGGCAGGGTATAGCAATCAGCCCCAGCATTTT.

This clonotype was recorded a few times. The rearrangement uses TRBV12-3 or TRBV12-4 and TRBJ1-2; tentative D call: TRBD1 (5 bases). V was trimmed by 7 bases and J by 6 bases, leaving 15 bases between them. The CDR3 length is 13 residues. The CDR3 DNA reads TGTGCCAGCACCGGGGAGGGGACGGATGGCTACACCTTC. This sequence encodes CASTGEGTDGYTF.

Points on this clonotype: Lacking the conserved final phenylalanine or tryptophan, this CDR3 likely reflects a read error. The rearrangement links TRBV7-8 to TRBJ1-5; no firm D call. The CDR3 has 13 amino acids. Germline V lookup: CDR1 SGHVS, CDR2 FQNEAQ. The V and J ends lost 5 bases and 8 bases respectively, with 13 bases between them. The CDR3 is CASSPRLREPQHV. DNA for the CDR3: TGTGCCAGCAGCCCCAGATTAAGAGAGCCCCAGCATGTT.

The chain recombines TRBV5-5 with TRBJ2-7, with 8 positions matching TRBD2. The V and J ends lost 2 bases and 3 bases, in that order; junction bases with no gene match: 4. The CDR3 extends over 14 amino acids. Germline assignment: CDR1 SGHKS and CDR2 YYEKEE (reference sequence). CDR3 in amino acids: CASSFAGTSYEQYF. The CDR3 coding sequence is TGTGCCAGCAGCTTCGCGGGGACTAGCTACGAGCAGTACTTC.

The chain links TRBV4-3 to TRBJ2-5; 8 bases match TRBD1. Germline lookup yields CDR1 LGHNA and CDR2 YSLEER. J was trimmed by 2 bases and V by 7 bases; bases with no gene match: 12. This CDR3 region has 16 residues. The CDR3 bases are TGCGCCAGCAACCACGGCACAGGGGGGCCTCAAGAGACCCAGTACTTC. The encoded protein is CASNHGTGGPQETQYF.

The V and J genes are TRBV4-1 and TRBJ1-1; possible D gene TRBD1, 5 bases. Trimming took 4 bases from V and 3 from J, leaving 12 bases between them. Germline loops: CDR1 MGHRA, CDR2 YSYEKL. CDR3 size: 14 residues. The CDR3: CASSLGRFDTEAFF. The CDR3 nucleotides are TGCGCCAGCAGCCTGGGACGTTTTGACACTGAAGCTTTCTTT.

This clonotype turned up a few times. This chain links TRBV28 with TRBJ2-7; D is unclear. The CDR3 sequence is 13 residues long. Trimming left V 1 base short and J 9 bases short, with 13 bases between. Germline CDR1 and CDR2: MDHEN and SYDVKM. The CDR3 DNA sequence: TGTGCCAGCAGTTTATTAGGCCGGGCAGTGCAGTACTTC. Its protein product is CASSLLGRAVQYF.

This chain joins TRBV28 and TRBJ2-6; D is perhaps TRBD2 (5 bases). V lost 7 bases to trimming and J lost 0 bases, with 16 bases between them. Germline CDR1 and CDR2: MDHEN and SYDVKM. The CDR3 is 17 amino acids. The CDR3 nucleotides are TGTGCCAGCACCCGGGCGGGCGAAACCTCTGGGGCCAACGTCCTGACTTTC. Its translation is CASTRAGETSGANVLTF.

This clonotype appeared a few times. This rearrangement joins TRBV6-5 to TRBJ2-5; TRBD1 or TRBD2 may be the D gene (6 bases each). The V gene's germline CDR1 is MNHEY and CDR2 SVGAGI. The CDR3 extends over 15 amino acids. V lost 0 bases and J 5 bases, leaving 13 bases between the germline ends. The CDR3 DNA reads TGTGCCAGCAGTTACTCGTCGGGGGCCCGGGAGACCCAGTACTTC. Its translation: CASSYSSGARETQYF.

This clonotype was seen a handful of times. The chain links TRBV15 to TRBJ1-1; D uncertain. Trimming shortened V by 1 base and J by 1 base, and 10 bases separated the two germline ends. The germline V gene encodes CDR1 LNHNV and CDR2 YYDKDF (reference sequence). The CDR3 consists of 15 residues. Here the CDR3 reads CATSRVTDQNTEAFF. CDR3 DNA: TGTGCCACCAGCAGAGTTACAGACCAGAACACTGAAGCTTTCTTT. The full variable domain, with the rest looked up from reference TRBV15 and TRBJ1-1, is DAMVIQNPRYQVTQFGKPVTLSCSQTLNHNVMYWYQQKSSQAPKLLFHYYDKDFNNEADTPDNFQSRRPNTSFCFLDIRSPGLGDTAMYLCATSRVTDQNTEAFFGQGTRLTVV.